This TCR beta chain derives from a study of T-cell reconstitution after alpha-beta-depleted transplantation in children (dated by TCRdb to about 2016). Background for the entire study: The study quantitatively tracked T-cell immune reconstitution after TCRalphabeta/CD19-depleted allogeneic hematopoietic cell transplantation in children using TCR repertoire profiling.

Library generation was performed with PCR. Sequencing instrument: Illumina HiSeq 2500. To normalize quantification of the TCRbeta repertoire, the TCR libraries were built with molecular barcoding that relied on unique molecular identifiers. TCRdb itself trimmed the public reads at Q25 with fastp, ran MiXCR and retained productive beta chains. Rows matching on CDR3 protein sequence are summarized as one entry with the most common DNA and genes. This sample lists 300,000 to 400,000 distinct CDR3 sequences; approximately 12% were detected once. The top ten constitute 3.5% to 4.5% of the sample. CDR1 and CDR2 (SNHLY, FYNNEI) derive from the germline V gene. Reading from cysteine to phenylalanine, the CDR3 counts 17 amino acids. Just the 51-base CDR3 DNA is kept, in frame starting at base 1. Relative to germline, V is missing 6 bases and J is missing 7 bases, with 17 bases of the junction outside any gene match.

This clonotype was counted between two and nine times. Its antigen is not yet known. No base qualities exist here, and no much larger clone lies one base off it. The source was PBMCs, collected from the stem cell graft. The TCR originated in a human donor who donated a stem cell graft to a child with Fanconi anemia. The chain was built from TRBV2 and TRBJ2-1, and TRBD1 aligns with 8 junction nucleotides. CDR3 sequence: CASSRTRGQGAVNEQFF. The DNA reads as follows: TGTGCCAGCAGCAGAACCAGGGGGCAGGGGGCGGTGAATGAGCAGTTCTTC.